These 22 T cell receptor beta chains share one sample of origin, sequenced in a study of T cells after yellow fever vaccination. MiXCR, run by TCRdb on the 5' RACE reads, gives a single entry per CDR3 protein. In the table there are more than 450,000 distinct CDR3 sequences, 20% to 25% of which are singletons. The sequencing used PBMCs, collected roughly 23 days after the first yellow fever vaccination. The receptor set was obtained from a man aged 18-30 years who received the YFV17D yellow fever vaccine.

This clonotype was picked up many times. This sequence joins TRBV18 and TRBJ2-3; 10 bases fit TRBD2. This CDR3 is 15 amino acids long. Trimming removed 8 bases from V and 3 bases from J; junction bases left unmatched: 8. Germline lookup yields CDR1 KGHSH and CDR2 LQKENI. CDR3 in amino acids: CASSPLAGATDTQYF. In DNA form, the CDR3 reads TGTGCCAGCAGCCCCCTAGCGGGGGCTACAGATACGCAGTATTTT.

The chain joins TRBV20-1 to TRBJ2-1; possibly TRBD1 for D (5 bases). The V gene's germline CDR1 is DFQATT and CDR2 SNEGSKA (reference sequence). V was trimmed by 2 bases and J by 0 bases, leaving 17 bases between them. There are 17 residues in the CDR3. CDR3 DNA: TGCAGTGCTAGACCATCGGACACCCCATCCTCCTACAATGAGCAGTTCTTC. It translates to CSARPSDTPSSYNEQFF.

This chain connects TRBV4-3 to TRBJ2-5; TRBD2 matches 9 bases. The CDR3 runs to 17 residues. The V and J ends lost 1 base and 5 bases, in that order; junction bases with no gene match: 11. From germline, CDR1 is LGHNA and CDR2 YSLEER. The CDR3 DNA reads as TGCGCCAGCAGCCAAGTTGCGGGGGGGCCGATGGGGGAGACCCAGTACTTC. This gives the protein CASSQVAGGPMGETQYF.

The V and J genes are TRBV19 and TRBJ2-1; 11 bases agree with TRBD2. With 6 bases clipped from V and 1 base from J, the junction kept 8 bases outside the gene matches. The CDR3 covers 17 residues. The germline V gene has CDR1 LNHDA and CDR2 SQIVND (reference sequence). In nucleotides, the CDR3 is TGTGCCAGTAGCCCCTCGGGGACTAGCGGTTCCTACAATGAGCAGTTCTTC. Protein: CASSPSGTSGSYNEQFF. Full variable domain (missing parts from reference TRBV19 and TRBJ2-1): DGGITQSPKYLFRKEGQNVTLSCEQNLNHDAMYWYRQDPGQGLRLIYYSQIVNDFQKGDIAEGYSVSREKKESFPLTVTSAQKNPTAFYLCASSPSGTSGSYNEQFFGPGTRLTVL.

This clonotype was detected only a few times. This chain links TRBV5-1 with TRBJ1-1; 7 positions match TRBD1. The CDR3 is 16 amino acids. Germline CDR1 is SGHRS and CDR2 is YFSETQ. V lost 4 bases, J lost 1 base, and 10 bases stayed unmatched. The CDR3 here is CASSNRDRTKNTEAFF. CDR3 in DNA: TGCGCCAGCAGCAACCGGGACAGAACAAAGAACACTGAAGCTTTCTTT. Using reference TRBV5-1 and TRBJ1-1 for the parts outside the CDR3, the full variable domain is KAGVTQTPRYLIKTRGQQVTLSCSPISGHRSVSWYQQTPGQGLQFLFEYFSETQRNKGNFPGRFSGRQFSNSRSEMNVSTLELGDSALYLCASSNRDRTKNTEAFFGQGTRLTVV.

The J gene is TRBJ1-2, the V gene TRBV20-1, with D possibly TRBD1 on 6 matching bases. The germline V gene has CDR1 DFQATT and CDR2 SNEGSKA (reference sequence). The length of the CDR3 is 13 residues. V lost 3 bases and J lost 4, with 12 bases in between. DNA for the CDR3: TGCAGTGCTAGCGGGGGGCGGTTCTATGGCTACACCTTC. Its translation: CSASGGRFYGYTF.

The CDR3 DNA follows: TGTGCCAGCTCGGCCGGGACCGATGAGCAGTTCTTC. This sequence encodes CASSAGTDEQFF. V is TRBV6-6 and J is TRBJ2-1, with D possibly called TRBD1 or TRBD2 (5 bases each). The CDR3 spans 12 residues. Per the germline V gene, CDR1 is MNHNY and CDR2 is SVGAGI (reference sequence). Trimming removed 8 bases from V and 8 bases from J, with 13 bases in between.

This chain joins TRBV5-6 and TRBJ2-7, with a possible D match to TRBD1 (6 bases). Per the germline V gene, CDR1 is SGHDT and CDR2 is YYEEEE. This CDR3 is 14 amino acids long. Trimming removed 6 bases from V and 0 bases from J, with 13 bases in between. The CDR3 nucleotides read TGTGCCAGCATCCTGACAGGAAGCTCCTACGAGCAGTACTTC. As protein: CASILTGSSYEQYF.

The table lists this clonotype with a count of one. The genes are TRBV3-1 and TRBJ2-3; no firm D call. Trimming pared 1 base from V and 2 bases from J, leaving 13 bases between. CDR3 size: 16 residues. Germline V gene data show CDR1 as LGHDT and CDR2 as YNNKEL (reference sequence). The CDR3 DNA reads TGTGCCAGCAGCCAAGTGTTCGAAGACCCCACAGATACGCAGTATTTT. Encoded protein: CASSQVFEDPTDTQYF.

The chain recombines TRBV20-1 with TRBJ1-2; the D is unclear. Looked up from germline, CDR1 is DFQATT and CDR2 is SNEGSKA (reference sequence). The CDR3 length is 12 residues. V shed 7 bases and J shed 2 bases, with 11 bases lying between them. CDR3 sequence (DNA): TGCAGTGTCAACCACAAAAACTATGGCTACACCTTC. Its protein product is CSVNHKNYGYTF.

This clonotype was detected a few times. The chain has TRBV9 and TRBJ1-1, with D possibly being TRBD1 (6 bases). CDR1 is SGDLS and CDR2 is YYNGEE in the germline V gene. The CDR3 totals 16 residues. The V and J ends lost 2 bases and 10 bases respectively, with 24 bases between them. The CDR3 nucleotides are TGTGCCAGCAGCGTGGGGGGGGCAGCAGCCTTAACCGGAGCTTTCTTT. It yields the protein CASSVGGAAALTGAFF. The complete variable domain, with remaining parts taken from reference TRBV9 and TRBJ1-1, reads DSGVTQTPKHLITATGQRVTLRCSPRSGDLSVYWYQQSLDQGLQFLIQYYNGEERAKGNILERFSAQQFPDLHSELNLSSLELGDSALYFCASSVGGAAALTGAFFGQGTRLTVV.

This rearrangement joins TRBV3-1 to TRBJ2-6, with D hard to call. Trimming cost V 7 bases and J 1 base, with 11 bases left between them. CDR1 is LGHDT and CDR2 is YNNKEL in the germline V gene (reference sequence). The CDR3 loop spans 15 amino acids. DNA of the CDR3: TGTGCCAGCACTCCCGATCTTTCTGGGGCCAACGTCCTGACTTTC. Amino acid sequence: CASTPDLSGANVLTF.

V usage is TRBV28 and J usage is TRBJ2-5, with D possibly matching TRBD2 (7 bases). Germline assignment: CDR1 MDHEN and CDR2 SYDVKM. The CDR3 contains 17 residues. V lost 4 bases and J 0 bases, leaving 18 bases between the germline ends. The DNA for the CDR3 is TGTGCCAGCAGTTCTGGGGGGGCAACACAATACCAAGAGACCCAGTACTTC. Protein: CASSSGGATQYQETQYF.

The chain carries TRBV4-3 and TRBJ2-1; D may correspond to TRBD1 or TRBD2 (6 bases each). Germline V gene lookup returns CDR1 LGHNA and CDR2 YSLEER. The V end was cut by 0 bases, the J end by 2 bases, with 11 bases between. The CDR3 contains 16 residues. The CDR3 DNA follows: TGCGCCAGCAGCCAAGATTCCGGGGGCGCCTACAATGAGCAGTTCTTC. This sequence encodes CASSQDSGGAYNEQFF.

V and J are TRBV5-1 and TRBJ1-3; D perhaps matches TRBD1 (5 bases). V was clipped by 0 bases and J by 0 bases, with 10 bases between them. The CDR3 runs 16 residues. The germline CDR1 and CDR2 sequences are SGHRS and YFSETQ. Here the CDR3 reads CASSLDGTSSGNTIYF. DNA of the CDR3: TGCGCCAGCAGCTTGGATGGGACGAGCTCTGGAAACACCATATATTTT. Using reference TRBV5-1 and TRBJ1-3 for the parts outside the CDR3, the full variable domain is KAGVTQTPRYLIKTRGQQVTLSCSPISGHRSVSWYQQTPGQGLQFLFEYFSETQRNKGNFPGRFSGRQFSNSRSEMNVSTLELGDSALYLCASSLDGTSSGNTIYFGEGSWLTVV.

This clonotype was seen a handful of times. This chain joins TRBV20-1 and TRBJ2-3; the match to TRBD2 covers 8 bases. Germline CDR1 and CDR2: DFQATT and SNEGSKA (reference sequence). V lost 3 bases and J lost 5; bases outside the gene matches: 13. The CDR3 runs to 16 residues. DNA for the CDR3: TGCAGTGCTAGCGGTCCAGCGGGGGCTCCAGTAGATACGCAGTATTTT. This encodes CSASGPAGAPVDTQYF.

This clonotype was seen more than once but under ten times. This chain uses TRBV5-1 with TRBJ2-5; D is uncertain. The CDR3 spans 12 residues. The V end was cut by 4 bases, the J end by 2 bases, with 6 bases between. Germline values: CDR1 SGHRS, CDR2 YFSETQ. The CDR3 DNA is TGCGCCAGCAGCCCCGAACAAGAGACCCAGTACTTC. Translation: CASSPEQETQYF. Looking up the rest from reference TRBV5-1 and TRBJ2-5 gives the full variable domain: KAGVTQTPRYLIKTRGQQVTLSCSPISGHRSVSWYQQTPGQGLQFLFEYFSETQRNKGNFPGRFSGRQFSNSRSEMNVSTLELGDSALYLCASSPEQETQYFGPGTRLLVL.

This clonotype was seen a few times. The CDR3 DNA reads TGTGCCAGCAGCTCCGGCGGGATCACCGGGGAGCTGTTTTTT. Translated: CASSSGGITGELFF. V usage is TRBV11-3 and J usage is TRBJ2-2, with D maybe TRBD2 (6 bases). The CDR3 sequence is 14 residues long. With 4 bases removed from V and 4 bases from J, the gap between germline ends came to 10 bases. Germline lookup yields CDR1 SGHNT and CDR2 YENEEA.

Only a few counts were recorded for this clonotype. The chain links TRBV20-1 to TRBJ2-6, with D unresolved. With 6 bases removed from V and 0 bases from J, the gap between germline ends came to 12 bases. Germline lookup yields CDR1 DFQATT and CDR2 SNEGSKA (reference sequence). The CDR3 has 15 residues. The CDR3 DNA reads TGCAGTGCCTTCGCGGCCAGCTCTGGGGCCAACGTCCTGACTTTC. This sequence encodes CSAFAASSGANVLTF.

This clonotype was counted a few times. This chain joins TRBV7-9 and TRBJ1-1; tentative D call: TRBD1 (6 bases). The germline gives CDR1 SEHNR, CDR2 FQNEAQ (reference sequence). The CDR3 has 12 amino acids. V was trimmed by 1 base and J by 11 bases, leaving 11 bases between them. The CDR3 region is CASSLGRGDAFF. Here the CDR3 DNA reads TGTGCCAGCAGCTTAGGCAGGGGTGACGCTTTCTTT.

The CDR3 protein is CASSRGARTGELFF. In nucleotides, the CDR3 is TGTGCCAGTAGTCGGGGGGCTCGAACCGGGGAGCTGTTTTTT. The chain carries TRBV19 and TRBJ2-2; D perhaps matches TRBD2 (7 bases). The CDR3 is 14 amino acids. In germline, CDR1 is LNHDA, CDR2 SQIVND (reference sequence). The V end lost 5 bases, the J end lost 5 bases, and 12 bases lay between the germline ends.

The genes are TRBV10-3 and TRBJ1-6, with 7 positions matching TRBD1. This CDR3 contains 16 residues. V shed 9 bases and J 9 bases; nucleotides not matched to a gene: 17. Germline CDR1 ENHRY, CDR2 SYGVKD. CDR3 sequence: CAISTGTVNFGSPLHF. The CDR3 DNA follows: TGTGCCATTTCGACAGGGACAGTCAACTTTGGTTCACCCCTCCACTTT.